Listed here are 7 T cell receptor beta chains from one sample, sequenced in a study of shared clonotypes between healthy human individuals. Data came from immunoSEQ multiplex PCR; TCRdb stores just in-frame clones and leaves some out. The sample includes around 2.3 million clones, roughly 95% of them seen just once. The specimen was naive CD4+ T cells sorted from blood. The subset here: CD45RA+ positively selected. Source of these receptors: a man between 18 and 29 years old in good health.

Here the CDR3 DNA reads TGTGCCAGCAGCTTACATAGCAACGTCGGGCCTCAGCCCCAGCATTTT. Translation: CASSLHSNVGPQPQHF. The rearrangement uses TRBV11-2 and TRBJ1-5, with unresolved D. The germline CDR1 and CDR2 sequences are SGHAT and FQNNGV. This CDR3 is 16 amino acids long. Trimming took 2 bases from V and 6 from J, leaving 17 bases between them. The variable domain in full, with the rest retrieved from reference TRBV11-2 and TRBJ1-5, is EAGVAQSPRYKIIEKRQSVAFWCNPISGHATLYWYQQILGQGPKLLIQFQNNGVVDDSQLPKDRFSAERLKGVDSTLKIQPAKLEDSAVYLCASSLHSNVGPQPQHFGDGTRLSIL.

The rearrangement joins TRBV7-2 to TRBJ1-1; possible D gene TRBD1, 6 bases. V lost 5 bases and J lost 4, with 20 bases in between. The CDR3 totals 16 residues. The germline V gene has CDR1 SGHTA and CDR2 FQGNSA. CDR3 DNA: TGTGCCAGCAGCCTCACATGGGGGCGGAAAGCCACTGAAGCTTTCTTT. It yields the protein CASSLTWGRKATEAFF.

Of note for this clone: Other DNA sequences of this sample code for an identical CDR3. This chain links TRBV28 with TRBJ2-2; perhaps TRBD1 as D (5 bases). The V end was cut by 3 bases, the J end by 2 bases, with 7 bases between. Looked up from germline, CDR1 is MDHEN and CDR2 is SYDVKM. The CDR3 length is 14 residues. The CDR3: CASSFGANTGELFF. In nucleotides, the CDR3 is TGTGCCAGCAGTTTTGGGGCAAACACCGGGGAGCTGTTTTTT.

The rearrangement joins TRBV19 to TRBJ1-4; D is possibly TRBD1 (5 bases). Germline CDR1 is LNHDA and CDR2 is SQIVND (reference sequence). V was trimmed by 3 bases and J by 1 base, leaving 9 bases between them. This CDR3 has 15 amino acids. CDR3 protein: CASSMAGQTNEKLFF. CDR3 nucleotides: TGTGCCAGTAGTATGGCGGGGCAAACTAATGAAAAACTGTTTTTT.

The table lists this clone with a count of one. J is TRBJ2-1 and V is TRBV10-1; 9 positions agree with TRBD2. CDR3 length: 15 residues. The V segment lost 6 bases and the J segment 7 bases; nucleotides outside the gene matches: 10. Germline V lookup: CDR1 WNHNN, CDR2 SYGVQD (reference sequence). The CDR3 reads CASSRAGGVYNEQFF. CDR3 nucleotides: TGCGCCAGCAGCAGAGCGGGGGGAGTTTATAATGAGCAGTTCTTC.

Concerning this clone itself: The same CDR3 arises from other DNA sequences in this sample as well. The rearrangement uses TRBV30 and TRBJ2-1; possibly TRBD2 for D (6 bases). This CDR3 region has 15 residues. The V gene's germline CDR1 is GTSNPN and CDR2 SVGIG (reference sequence). Between the trimmed V and J ends, which lost 0 bases and 7 bases, there was a span of 16 bases. The CDR3 reads CAWSVPPGRGNEQFF. The DNA for the CDR3 is TGTGCCTGGAGTGTACCCCCCGGGAGAGGGAATGAGCAGTTCTTC.

This rearrangement joins TRBV7-8 to TRBJ1-1, with D uncertain. The CDR3 runs to 17 residues. Deletions cut 5 bases from V and 2 bases from J, with 21 bases between. CDR1 SGHVS and CDR2 FQNEAQ come from the germline V gene. The CDR3 nucleotides are TGTGCCAGCAGCCCGCGGGCGCAGCTCGGGAGCAACACTGAAGCTTTCTTT. Translation: CASSPRAQLGSNTEAFF.